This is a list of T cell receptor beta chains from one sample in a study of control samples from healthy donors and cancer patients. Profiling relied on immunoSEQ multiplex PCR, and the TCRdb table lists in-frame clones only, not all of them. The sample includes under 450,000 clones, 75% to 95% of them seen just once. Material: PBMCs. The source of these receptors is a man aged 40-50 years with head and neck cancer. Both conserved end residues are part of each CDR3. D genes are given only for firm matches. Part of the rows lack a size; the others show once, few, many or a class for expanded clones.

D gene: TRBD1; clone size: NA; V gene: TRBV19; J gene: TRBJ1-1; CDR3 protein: CASSIAGQMNTEAFF; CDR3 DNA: TGTGCCAGTAGTATAGCGGGACAGATGAACACTGAAGCTTTCTTT
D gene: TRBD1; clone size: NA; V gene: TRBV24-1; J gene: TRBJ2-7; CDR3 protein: CATSDNTGTGSSYEQYF; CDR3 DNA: TGTGCCACCAGTGACAACACCGGGACAGGGTCTTCCTACGAGCAGTACTTC
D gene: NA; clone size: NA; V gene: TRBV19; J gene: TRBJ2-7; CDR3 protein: CASSITRNYEQYF; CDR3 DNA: TGTGCCAGTAGTATCACAAGGAACTACGAGCAGTACTTC
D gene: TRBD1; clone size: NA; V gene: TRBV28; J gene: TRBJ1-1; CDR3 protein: CASSFSDREAFF; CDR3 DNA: TGTGCCAGCAGTTTTTCGGACAGGGAGGCTTTCTTT
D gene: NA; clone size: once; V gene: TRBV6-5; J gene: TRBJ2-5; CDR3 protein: CASMRGRETQYF; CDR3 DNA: TGTGCCAGCATGCGAGGGCGGGAGACCCAGTACTTC
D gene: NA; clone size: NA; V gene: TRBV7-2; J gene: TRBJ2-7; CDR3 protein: CASSSQLGGSSYEQYF; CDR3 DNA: TGTGCCAGCAGCTCTCAGCTCGGGGGCAGCTCCTACGAGCAGTACTTC
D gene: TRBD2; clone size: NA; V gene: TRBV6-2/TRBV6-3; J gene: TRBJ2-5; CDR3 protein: CASSHGLDRGGGETQYF; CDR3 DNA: TGTGCCAGCAGTCACGGACTAGATCGGGGAGGTGGGGAGACCCAGTACTTC
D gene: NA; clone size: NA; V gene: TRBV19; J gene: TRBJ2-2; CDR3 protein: CASSIGAYTGELFF; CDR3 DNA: TGTGCCAGTAGTATTGGAGCCTACACCGGGGAGCTGTTTTTT
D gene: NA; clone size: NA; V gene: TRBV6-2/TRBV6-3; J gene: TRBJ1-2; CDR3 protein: CASSYGTPGYTF; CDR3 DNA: TGTGCCAGCAGTTACGGGACGCCAGGCTACACCTTC
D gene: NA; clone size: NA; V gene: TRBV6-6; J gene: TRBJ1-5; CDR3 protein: CASSIDRSGGNQPQHF; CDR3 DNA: TGTGCCAGCAGCATCGACAGGTCCGGGGGCAATCAGCCCCAGCATTTT
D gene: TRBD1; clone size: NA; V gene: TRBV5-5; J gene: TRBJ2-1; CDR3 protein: CASSTRGPNEQFF; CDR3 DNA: TGTGCCAGCAGCACCAGGGGGCCCAATGAGCAGTTCTTC
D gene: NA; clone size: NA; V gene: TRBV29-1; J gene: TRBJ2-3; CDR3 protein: CSVGKIQPRDTQYF; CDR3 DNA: TGCAGCGTTGGGAAGATACAACCCCGAGATACGCAGTATTTT
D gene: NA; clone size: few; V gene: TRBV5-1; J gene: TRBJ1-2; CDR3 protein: CASSRGDLGYTF; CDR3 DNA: TGCGCCAGCAGCCGGGGGGATCTTGGCTACACCTTC
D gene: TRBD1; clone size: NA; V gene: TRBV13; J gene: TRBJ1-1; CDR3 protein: CASSPQGQMNTEAFF; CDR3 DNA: TGTGCCAGCAGCCCGCAGGGACAGATGAACACTGAAGCTTTCTTT
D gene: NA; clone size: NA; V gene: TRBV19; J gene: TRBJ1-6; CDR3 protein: CASSRLQGGANNSPLHF; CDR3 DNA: TGTGCCAGTAGCCGTCTACAGGGAGGCGCCAATAATTCACCCCTCCACTTT
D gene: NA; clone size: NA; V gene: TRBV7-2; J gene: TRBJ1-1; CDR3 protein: CASSQNPGGEAFF; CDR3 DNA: TGTGCCAGCAGCCAAAACCCGGGGGGTGAAGCTTTCTTT
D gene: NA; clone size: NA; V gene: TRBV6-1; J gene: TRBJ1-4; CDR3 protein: CASSDRQTTNEKLFF; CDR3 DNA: TGTGCCAGCAGTGACCGACAGACAACTAATGAAAAACTGTTTTTT